Here is one TCR beta chain with its context. Its target is unknown. This sample was included in a study of post-analysis software for immune sequencing data. Study-level information: Progressive-relapsing, secondary progressive and relapsing-remitting multiple sclerosis were among the disease courses included.

The V end lost 3 bases, the J end lost 1 base, and 7 bases lay between the germline ends. Germline CDR1 reads SGHRS; CDR2 reads YFSETQ. The CDR3 totals 13 residues. General study points: A few TRBV segments (TRBV5-6, TRBV5-1 and TRBV20-1 among them) occurred more frequently in patients than in controls.

TCR beta cDNA libraries had unique molecular identifiers. TCRdb passed the PCR reads through MiXCR, listing each CDR3 protein once. This table has roughly 800,000 distinct CDR3 sequences, around 53% appearing once. The receptor was derived from a girl between 10 and 17 years old with multiple sclerosis. Material: blood. The chain joins TRBV5-1 to TRBJ2-5; D uncertain. The CDR3 DNA reads as TGCGCCAGCAGCTACCTATTCCAAGAGACCCAGTACTTC. It encodes CASSYLFQETQYF.